One and the same sample provided the 24 T cell receptor beta chains below, sequenced in a study of blood T cell repertoires in COVID-19. The assay was immunoSEQ multiplex PCR, and TCRdb's table has in-frame clones only and misses some. The sample contains 350,000 to 400,000 clones, more than 80% of which appear only once. The specimen was peripheral blood. The receptors shown here come from a woman in her 30s with COVID-19, enrolled during active disease.

CDR3 bases: TGTGCCAGCAGCCGAGGAAGACAGGGTGCCTATAATTCACCCCTCCACTTT. Its translation is CASSRGRQGAYNSPLHF. The chain has TRBV28 and TRBJ1-6; 7 bases are a match to TRBD1. Germline V CDR1 and CDR2: MDHEN, SYDVKM. Trimming removed 6 bases from V and 2 bases from J; junction bases left unmatched: 10. The CDR3 is 17 amino acids. Full variable domain (remainder filled in from reference TRBV28 and TRBJ1-6): DVKVTQSSRYLVKRTGEKVFLECVQDMDHENMFWYRQDPGLGLRLIYFSYDVKMKEKGDIPEGYSVSREKKERFSLILESASTNQTSMYLCASSRGRQGAYNSPLHFGNGTRLTVT.

The chain's CDR3 is CASSLGTGGNTEAFF. The CDR3 DNA reads TGTGCCAGCAGTTTGGGTACAGGGGGCAACACTGAAGCTTTCTTT. The chain uses TRBV27 and TRBJ1-1, with 9 positions matching TRBD1. Trimming cost V 3 bases and J 2 bases; bases outside gene matches: 4. In germline, CDR1 is MNHEY, CDR2 SMNVEV (reference sequence). CDR3 size: 15 residues.

V is TRBV19 and J is TRBJ2-4, with D maybe TRBD1 (5 bases). The CDR3 has 15 amino acids. V shed 5 bases and J shed 0 bases, with 11 bases lying between them. From germline, CDR1 is LNHDA and CDR2 SQIVND (reference sequence). The DNA of the CDR3 is TGTGCCAGTAGTTCCGGACAACTAGCCAAAAACATTCAGTACTTC. As protein: CASSSGQLAKNIQYF.

V usage is TRBV6-2 or TRBV6-3 and J usage is TRBJ1-4; D ambiguous. The ends were cut back, 4 bases at V and 8 bases at J, with 5 bases in the middle. Germline V gene lookup returns CDR1 MNHEY and CDR2 SVGEGT. The CDR3 consists of 11 residues. The CDR3 region is CASSWSEKLFF. CDR3 coding DNA: TGTGCCAGCAGTTGGAGCGAAAAACTGTTTTTT.

The chain uses TRBV18 and TRBJ1-6; tentatively, D is TRBD1 (6 bases). Trimming removed 3 bases from V and 7 bases from J, with 10 bases in between. Germline CDR1 and CDR2: KGHSH and LQKENI. This CDR3 comprises 14 residues. The DNA of the CDR3 is TGTGCCAGCTCACCGACAGGAGAGAATTCACCCCTCCACTTT. This translates into CASSPTGENSPLHF.

This chain uses TRBV2 with TRBJ1-1; 12 positions match TRBD1. Trimming cost V 4 bases and J 7 bases; bases outside gene matches: 4. The CDR3 extends over 14 amino acids. Germline assignment: CDR1 SNHLY and CDR2 FYNNEI. The CDR3 loop is CASSVGQGALEAFF. CDR3 coding DNA: TGTGCCAGCAGTGTGGGACAGGGGGCCCTTGAAGCTTTCTTT.

The chain joins TRBV19 to TRBJ1-2; 10 bases are a match to TRBD1. V lost 6 bases to trimming and J lost 6 bases; unmatched junction nucleotides: 10. Germline assignment: CDR1 LNHDA and CDR2 SQIVND (reference sequence). This CDR3 spans 15 amino acids. The CDR3 bases are TGTGCCAGTAGCGCCGACCCCGGGACAGGGGATGGCTACACCTTC. It yields the protein CASSADPGTGDGYTF.

V usage is TRBV6-5 and J usage is TRBJ1-5, with TRBD1 as a possible D gene (5 bases). Germline V CDR1 and CDR2: MNHEY, SVGAGI. This CDR3 region has 16 residues. Trimming shortened V by 4 bases and J by 7 bases, and 20 bases separated the two germline ends. In DNA form, the CDR3 reads TGTGCCAGCAGTTTAAGCGCTCAGGGAATCGGACAGCCCCAGCATTTT. It is translated as CASSLSAQGIGQPQHF.

CDR3 nucleotide sequence: TGTGCCAGTAGCTCGACAGGGAGCTCCTACGAGCAGTACTTC. This codes for CASSSTGSSYEQYF. The V gene is TRBV19, the J gene TRBJ2-7; 7 bases map to TRBD1. This CDR3 has 14 amino acids. The V and J ends lost 6 bases and 0 bases, in that order; junction bases with no gene match: 5. Germline V CDR1 and CDR2: LNHDA, SQIVND (reference sequence).

The chain couples TRBV6-5 to TRBJ1-4, with D perhaps TRBD1 (6 bases). This CDR3 is 14 amino acids long. The germline V gene encodes CDR1 MNHEY and CDR2 SVGAGI. V lost 9 bases and J 4 bases, leaving 15 bases between the germline ends. The CDR3: CASRRGALNEKLFF. DNA of the CDR3: TGTGCCAGTCGTCGGGGGGCCCTTAATGAAAAACTGTTTTTT.

This chain joins TRBV21-1 and TRBJ2-5; TRBD1 is taken as the D call from the table, unchecked against the DNA. TRBV21-1 is a pseudogene. This CDR3 is 17 amino acids long. CDR3: CASSKEGRDTNKETQYF. The CDR3 bases are TGTGCCAGCAGCAAAGAGGGAAGGGACACAAACAAAGAGACCCAGTACTTC.

The V call is TRBV24-1, the J call TRBJ2-1; 10 bases fit TRBD2. The CDR3 sequence is 13 residues long. Germline assignment: CDR1 KGHDR and CDR2 SFDVKD. Germline trimming cut 4 bases from V and 13 bases from J; bases unmatched to any gene: 6. Written as DNA, the CDR3 is TGTGCCACCAGTGAACTCGGACTAGCGGTACAGTTCTTC. Residues: CATSELGLAVQFF.

The chain employs TRBV5-1 and TRBJ1-1, with D perhaps matching TRBD1 (5 bases). The CDR3 sequence is 16 residues long. In germline, CDR1 is SGHRS, CDR2 YFSETQ. The V gene lost 3 bases and the J gene lost 5 bases, with 20 bases spanning the gap. CDR3 sequence: CASSSKGGGFGTEAFF. CDR3 DNA: TGCGCCAGCAGCTCAAAAGGCGGGGGTTTCGGGACTGAAGCTTTCTTT. The full variable domain, its missing parts supplied by reference TRBV5-1 and TRBJ1-1, is KAGVTQTPRYLIKTRGQQVTLSCSPISGHRSVSWYQQTPGQGLQFLFEYFSETQRNKGNFPGRFSGRQFSNSRSEMNVSTLELGDSALYLCASSSKGGGFGTEAFFGQGTRLTVV.

This clone was recorded once. The rearrangement links TRBV19 to TRBJ1-1, with unresolved D. This CDR3 has 14 amino acids. Trimming shortened V by 4 bases and J by 4 bases, and 13 bases separated the two germline ends. Germline values: CDR1 LNHDA, CDR2 SQIVND (reference sequence). The CDR3: CASSRRGGSTEAFF. As DNA, the CDR3 is TGTGCCAGTAGTAGACGTGGAGGGAGCACTGAAGCTTTCTTT.

This clone was counted between two and nine times. The sample holds other DNA sequences that translate to the same CDR3. The chain couples TRBV5-1 to TRBJ2-2; perhaps TRBD2 as D (6 bases). With 2 bases removed from V and 0 bases from J, the gap between germline ends came to 8 bases. CDR1 and CDR2 (germline): SGHRS, YFSETQ. The CDR3 loop spans 15 amino acids. CDR3 protein: CASSLAGANTGELFF. The CDR3 region has the DNA TGCGCCAGCAGCTTAGCGGGCGCGAACACCGGGGAGCTGTTTTTT.

V gene TRBV6-5 combines with J gene TRBJ1-2, with D possibly TRBD1 on 6 matching bases. The V end was cut by 5 bases, the J end by 6 bases, with 19 bases between. CDR1 is MNHEY and CDR2 is SVGAGI in the germline V gene. The CDR3 covers 15 residues. The CDR3 spells CASSTHRESYDGYTF. The CDR3 DNA sequence: TGTGCCAGCAGTACCCACAGGGAATCGTACGATGGCTACACCTTC.

The chain is built from TRBV4-3 and TRBJ2-2, with a possible D match to TRBD1 (6 bases). CDR3 length equals 14 residues. CDR1 and CDR2 from the germline V gene are LGHNA and YSLEER. V was clipped by 4 bases and J by 4 bases, with 10 bases between them. CDR3 residues: CASSPQGGTGELFF. The DNA for the CDR3 is TGCGCCAGCAGCCCACAAGGGGGCACCGGGGAGCTGTTTTTT.

In nucleotides, the CDR3 is TGTGCCACCAAGCGGGACACCGGGGAGCTGTTTTTT. Its translation: CATKRDTGELFF. This chain links TRBV24-1 with TRBJ2-2; possibly TRBD2 for D (6 bases). CDR3 length: 12 amino acids. From germline, CDR1 is KGHDR and CDR2 SFDVKD. Between the trimmed V and J ends, which lost 8 bases and 3 bases, there was a span of 6 bases.

In its sample, this clone was seen a few times. CDR3 nucleotides: TGTGCCAGCAGCTTAGCGCTAGGGGCGGAGAGGGAGACCCAGTACTTC. Its protein product is CASSLALGAERETQYF. The chain joins TRBV7-2 to TRBJ2-5; the D gene is possibly TRBD1 (5 bases). Germline CDR1 SGHTA, CDR2 FQGNSA. CDR3 length: 16 amino acids. Trimming removed 0 bases at V and 5 bases at J, with 16 bases between.

V gene TRBV15 combines with J gene TRBJ2-2; 10 nucleotides line up with TRBD1. Trimming at V came to 5 bases and at J to 4 bases, leaving 7 bases not matched to a gene. The germline V gene encodes CDR1 LNHNV and CDR2 YYDKDF (reference sequence). The CDR3 has 16 amino acids. The CDR3 DNA reads as TGTGCCACCAGCGGGCCGGGGACAGGGGCCACCGGGGAGCTGTTTTTT. This translates into CATSGPGTGATGELFF.

The V gene is TRBV5-1, the J gene TRBJ2-6; tentatively, D is TRBD1 (5 bases). The CDR3 spans 18 residues. The V and J ends lost 0 bases and 4 bases respectively, with 17 bases between them. Germline CDR1 reads SGHRS; CDR2 reads YFSETQ. The CDR3 reads CASSLGGLRMAGANVLTF. The CDR3 nucleotides read TGCGCCAGCAGCTTGGGGGGCCTCCGTATGGCAGGGGCCAACGTCCTGACTTTC.

The chain links TRBV19 to TRBJ1-4; D unclear. Trimming cost V 6 bases and J 3 bases, with 14 bases left between them. Per germline, CDR1 LNHDA and CDR2 SQIVND (reference sequence). This CDR3 spans 15 amino acids. CDR3 in amino acids: CASSRKTLSNEKLFF. In DNA, the CDR3 is TGTGCCAGTAGCAGAAAGACATTATCTAATGAAAAACTGTTTTTT.

The rearrangement links TRBV19 to TRBJ2-3; 12 positions agree with TRBD2. V dropped 4 bases and J dropped 1; count of bases not matched to a gene: 3. Germline lookup yields CDR1 LNHDA and CDR2 SQIVND (reference sequence). This CDR3 has 16 residues. The CDR3 DNA reads as TGTGCCAGTAGTAGTCGACTAGCGGGGGGCACAGATACGCAGTATTTT. This sequence encodes CASSSRLAGGTDTQYF.

Written as DNA, the CDR3 is TGTGCCAGCAGTTACTCGCCGAACGGGGGTACTGAAGCTTTCTTT. Residues: CASSYSPNGGTEAFF. This sequence joins TRBV6-5 and TRBJ1-1, with D maybe TRBD1 (5 bases). CDR1 and CDR2 (germline): MNHEY, SVGAGI. CDR3 length: 15 residues. Deletions cut 0 bases from V and 5 bases from J, with 13 bases between.